This TCR beta chain was identified in a study of cytomegalovirus exposure and HLA in healthy donors. Points from the study as a whole: Further analysis, carried out later, found HLA-associated TCR beta chains more clonally expanded than equally common other chains.

Primers included in the PCR were 60 Vbeta and 13 Jbeta primers. TCRdb's table, derived via immunoSEQ multiplex PCR, lists solely in-frame clones and lacks some. The repertoire holds roughly 180,000 clones, with 80% to 85% as singletons. CDR1 and CDR2 (germline): SGHRS, YFSETQ. The CDR3 loop spans 16 amino acids. After removal of 4 bases from V and 2 bases from J, the junction contained 9 bases not matched to a gene. With regard to this clone: What it recognizes is unknown.

This clonotype was obtained from a boy aged 2 to 10 in good health and CMV-seronegative. This sequence joins TRBV5-1 and TRBJ1-3; 7 bases are shared with TRBD1. The sequenced sample consisted of PBMCs. CDR3 sequence: CASSQRQGVTGNTIYF. The CDR3 DNA follows: TGCGCCAGCAGCCAAAGACAGGGAGTTACTGGAAACACCATATATTTT.